The T cell receptor (beta chain) described here comes from a study of cytomegalovirus exposure and HLA in healthy donors. Across the study: Sequencing of roughly 180 million T cells in an earlier analysis found 95 million to 120 million unique TCR beta sequences. General observations from the study: Per published accounts, TCR beta sequences correctly predicted the HLA-A and HLA-B alleles of most subjects. A few V segments could not be told apart, such as TRBV6-2 and TRBV6-3, and were left out. An analysis was carried out at a later point. It showed that HLA-associated TCR beta chains were more clonally expanded than equally common non-associated chains.

Note on this clone: Its matching antigen is unknown.

CDR3 length: 12 amino acids. Germline CDR1 and CDR2: SGHNT and YYREEE (reference sequence). V was shortened by 4 bases and J by 5 bases, with 9 bases between the two germline ends. Primers for the PCR totalled 60 Vbeta and 13 Jbeta. Assay used: immunoSEQ multiplex PCR; TCRdb lists only in-frame clones, some missing. The data show under 110,000 clones, around 85% seen once. This receptor was obtained from a man in his 60s in good health and CMV-seronegative. The genes are TRBV5-4 and TRBJ2-5; D is ambiguous. Sequencing input: PBMCs. Here the CDR3 DNA reads TGTGCCAGCAGCGCTCCCGGGGAGACCCAGTACTTC. It specifies CASSAPGETQYF.